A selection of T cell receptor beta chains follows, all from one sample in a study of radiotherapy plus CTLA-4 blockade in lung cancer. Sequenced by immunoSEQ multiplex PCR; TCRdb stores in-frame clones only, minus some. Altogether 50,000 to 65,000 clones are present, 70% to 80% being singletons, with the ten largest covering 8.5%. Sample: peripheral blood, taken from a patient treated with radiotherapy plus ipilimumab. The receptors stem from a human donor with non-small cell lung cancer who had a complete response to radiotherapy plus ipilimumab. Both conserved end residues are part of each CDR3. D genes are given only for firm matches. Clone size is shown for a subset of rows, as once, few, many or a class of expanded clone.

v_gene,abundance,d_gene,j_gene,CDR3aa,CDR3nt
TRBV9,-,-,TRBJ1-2,CASSVGQIYYGYTF,TGTGCCAGCAGCGTAGGGCAGATATACTATGGCTACACCTTC
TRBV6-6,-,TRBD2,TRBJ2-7,CASEKGVRIAGDEQYF,TGTGCCAGCGAAAAAGGGGTAAGGATAGCGGGGGACGAGCAGTACTTC
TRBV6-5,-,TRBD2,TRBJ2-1,CASSSLSGNSYNEQFF,TGTGCCAGCAGTTCTCTTAGCGGGAACTCCTACAATGAGCAGTTCTTC
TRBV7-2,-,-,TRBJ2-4,CASSTGRENIQYF,TGTGCCAGCAGCACAGGCAGGGAAAACATTCAGTACTTC
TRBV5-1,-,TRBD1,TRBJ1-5,CASSLGTGGYQPQHF,TGCGCCAGCAGCTTGGGGACAGGTGGATATCAGCCCCAGCATTTT
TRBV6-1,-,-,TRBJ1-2,CASKRVGYGYTF,TGTGCCAGCAAGAGGGTGGGCTATGGCTACACCTTC
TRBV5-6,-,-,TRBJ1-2,CASSLIAGNYGYTF,TGTGCCAGCAGCTTGATAGCAGGGAACTATGGCTACACCTTC
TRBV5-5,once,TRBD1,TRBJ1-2,CASSLGLVTGATLYGYTF,TGTGCCAGCAGCTTGGGGTTGGTGACAGGGGCGACTCTCTATGGCTACACCTTC
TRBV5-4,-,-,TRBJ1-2,CASSSMGVPYGYTF,TGTGCCAGCAGCTCGATGGGAGTCCCCTATGGCTACACCTTC
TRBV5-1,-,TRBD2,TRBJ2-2,CASSPGLAGGPAGELFF,TGCGCCAGCAGCCCGGGACTAGCGGGGGGGCCGGCCGGGGAGCTGTTTTTT
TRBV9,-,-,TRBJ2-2,CASSLGLSRTGELFF,TGTGCCAGCAGCCTCGGACTCTCGCGGACCGGGGAGCTGTTTTTT
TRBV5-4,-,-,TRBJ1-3,CASSFGGGDHSGNTIYF,TGTGCCAGCAGCTTCGGTGGGGGGGACCACTCTGGAAACACCATATATTTT
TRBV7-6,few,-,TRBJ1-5,CASSLEGINQPQHF,TGTGCCAGCAGCTTAGAGGGGATCAATCAGCCCCAGCATTTT
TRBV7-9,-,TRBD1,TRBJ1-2,CASSPGQGDGYTF,TGTGCCAGCAGCCCGGGACAGGGTGATGGCTACACCTTC
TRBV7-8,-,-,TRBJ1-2,CASSYYRVPLGYTF,TGTGCCAGCAGCTACTACAGGGTCCCCTTGGGCTACACCTTC
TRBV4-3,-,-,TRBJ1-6,CASSQDSLNSPLHF,TGCGCCAGCAGCCAAGACAGTTTGAATTCACCCCTCCACTTT
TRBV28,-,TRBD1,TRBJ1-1,CASRGTGSTEAFF,TGTGCCAGCAGAGGGACAGGGAGCACTGAAGCTTTCTTT
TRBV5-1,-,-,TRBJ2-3,CASSLEGGVYTQYF,TGCGCCAGCAGCTTGGAAGGGGGGGTGTATACGCAGTATTTT
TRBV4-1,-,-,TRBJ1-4,CASSHPNRETNEKLFF,TGCGCCAGCAGCCATCCCAACAGGGAAACTAATGAAAAACTGTTTTTT
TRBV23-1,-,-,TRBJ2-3,CASKSAGASTDTQYF,TGCGCCAGCAAGTCCGCGGGGGCTAGCACAGATACGCAGTATTTT
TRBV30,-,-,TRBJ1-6,CAWSSGMRSYNSPLHF,TGTGCCTGGAGTTCAGGGATGAGGAGTTATAATTCACCCCTCCACTTT
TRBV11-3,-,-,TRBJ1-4,CASSFMRTLYSVELFF,TGTGCCAGCAGCTTTATGAGGACTCTGTACTCGGTAGAACTGTTTTTT
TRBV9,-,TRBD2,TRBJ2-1,CASSVNSGDYNEQFF,TGTGCCAGCAGCGTTAATAGCGGGGACTACAATGAGCAGTTCTTC
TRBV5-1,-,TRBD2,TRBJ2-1,CASSLSSGSIYEQFF,TGCGCCAGCAGCTTGTCGAGCGGGAGTATCTATGAGCAGTTCTTC
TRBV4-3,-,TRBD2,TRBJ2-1,CASSQEGRGGGASRNEQFF,TGCGCCAGCAGCCAAGAGGGGCGCGGCGGGGGGGCATCACGCAATGAGCAGTTCTTC
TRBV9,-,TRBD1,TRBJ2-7,CASSVERGPQYF,TGTGCCAGCAGCGTAGAAAGGGGGCCGCAGTACTTC
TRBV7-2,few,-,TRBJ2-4,CASTEPQAGVRYF,TGTGCCAGCACCGAGCCCCAGGCCGGGGTTCGGTACTTC
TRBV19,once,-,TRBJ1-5,CASSRGGTGNQPQHF,TGTGCCAGTAGTAGGGGGGGTACGGGGAATCAGCCCCAGCATTTT
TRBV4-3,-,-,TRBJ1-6,CASSQDRWQANSPLHF,TGCGCCAGCAGCCAAGATCGTTGGCAGGCTAATTCACCCCTCCACTTT
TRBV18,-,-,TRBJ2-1,CASSPFRGKLKDNEQFF,TGTGCCAGCTCACCCTTTAGGGGGAAGCTCAAGGACAATGAGCAGTTCTTC
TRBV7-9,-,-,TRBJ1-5,CASSLGRNQPQHF,TGTGCCAGCAGCTTAGGGAGGAATCAGCCCCAGCATTTT
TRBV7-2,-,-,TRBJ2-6,CASSLSAGANVLTF,TGTGCCAGCAGCTTATCCGCTGGGGCCAACGTCCTGACTTTC
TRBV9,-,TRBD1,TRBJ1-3,CASSLLRTGPSSGNTIYF,TGTGCCAGCAGCCTCCTGCGGACAGGCCCGAGCTCTGGAAACACCATATATTTT
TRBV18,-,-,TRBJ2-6,CASSPSTGGSGANVLTF,TGTGCCAGCTCACCTAGCACCGGAGGCTCTGGGGCCAACGTCCTGACTTTC
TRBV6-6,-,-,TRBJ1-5,CASSSSGASDQPQHF,TGTGCCAGCAGTTCATCAGGGGCCTCAGATCAGCCCCAGCATTTT
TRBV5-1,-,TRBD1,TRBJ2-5,CASSLGQGNWETQYF,TGCGCCAGCAGCCTAGGACAGGGAAATTGGGAGACCCAGTACTTC
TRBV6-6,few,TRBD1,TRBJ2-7,CASSRQGDSSYEQYF,TGTGCCAGCAGCCGACAGGGGGATTCCTCCTACGAGCAGTACTTC
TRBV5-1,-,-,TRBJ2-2,CASTLGHANTGELFF,TGCGCCAGCACGCTTGGACATGCGAACACCGGGGAGCTGTTTTTT
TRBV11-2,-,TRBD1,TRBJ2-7,CASSLEDRSTYEQYF,TGTGCCAGCAGCTTAGAGGACAGGAGTACCTACGAGCAGTACTTC
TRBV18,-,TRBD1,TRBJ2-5,CASSSPGQGIETQYF,TGTGCCAGCTCATCGCCGGGACAGGGGATCGAGACCCAGTACTTC
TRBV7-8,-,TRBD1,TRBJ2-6,CASSLAPDRGANVLTF,TGTGCCAGCAGCTTAGCGCCGGACAGGGGGGCCAACGTCCTGACTTTC
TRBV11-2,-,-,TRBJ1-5,CASSKDIYSNQPQHF,TGTGCCAGCAGCAAGGACATCTATAGCAATCAGCCCCAGCATTTT
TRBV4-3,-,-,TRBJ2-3,CASSQDWAVGTDTQYF,TGCGCCAGCAGCCAAGATTGGGCAGTTGGGACAGATACGCAGTATTTT
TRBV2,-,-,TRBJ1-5,CASGREVTGNQPQHF,TGTGCCAGCGGGCGGGAGGTCACGGGCAATCAGCCCCAGCATTTT
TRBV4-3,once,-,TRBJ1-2,CASSQDRSGNYGYTF,TGCGCCAGCAGCCAAGATCGGTCAGGGAACTATGGCTACACCTTC
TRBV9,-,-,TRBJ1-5,CASGPGDGNQPQHF,TGTGCCAGCGGTCCAGGGGACGGAAATCAGCCCCAGCATTTT
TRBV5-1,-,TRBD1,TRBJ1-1,CASSPWTGANTEAFF,TGCGCCAGCAGCCCCTGGACAGGTGCGAACACTGAAGCTTTCTTT
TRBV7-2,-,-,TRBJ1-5,CASSSAESNQPQHF,TGTGCCAGCAGCTCTGCGGAGAGCAATCAGCCCCAGCATTTT
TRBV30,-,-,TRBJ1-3,CAWRPTGSSGNTIYF,TGTGCCTGGAGACCAACAGGGAGCTCTGGAAACACCATATATTTT
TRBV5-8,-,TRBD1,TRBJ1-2,CASSSRQGERGYTF,TGTGCCAGCAGCTCCAGACAGGGGGAACGGGGCTACACCTTC
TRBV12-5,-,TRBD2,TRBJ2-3,CASAPGGLADSSTDTQYF,TGTGCTAGTGCCCCGGGGGGACTAGCGGATTCTAGCACAGATACGCAGTATTTT
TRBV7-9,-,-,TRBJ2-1,CASRQRLGRNNEQFF,TGTGCCAGCAGACAGCGGCTCGGACGCAACAATGAGCAGTTCTTC
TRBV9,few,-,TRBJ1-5,CASSVGEGIGNQPQHF,TGTGCCAGCAGCGTAGGTGAGGGAATTGGAAATCAGCCCCAGCATTTT
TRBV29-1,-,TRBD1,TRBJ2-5,CSVSTGPTETQYF,TGCAGCGTTTCGACAGGGCCTACGGAGACCCAGTACTTC
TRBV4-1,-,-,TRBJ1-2,CASSRSGATTF,TGCGCCAGCAGCCGAAGTGGGGCAACCACCTTC
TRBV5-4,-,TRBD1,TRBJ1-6,CASSAGQGGNSPLHF,TGTGCCAGCAGCGCAGGACAGGGGGGTAATTCACCCCTCCACTTT
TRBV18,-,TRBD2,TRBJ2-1,CASSQGLAIDNEQFF,TGTGCCAGCTCACAGGGACTAGCAATCGACAATGAGCAGTTCTTC